This T cell receptor beta chain is from a study of PD-1 blockade in classical Hodgkin lymphoma. Study conclusions and caveats: Still unresolved is the cause of the repertoire differences, which may be disease activity or prior therapy. Complete responders' baseline diversity resembled that of newly diagnosed patients.

A word on this clone: The antigen remains unidentified. At one boundary the junction diverges from the germline segment, which might be a read error.

This CDR3 has 10 residues. CDR1 is DFQATT, CDR2 SNEGSKA, per germline (reference sequence). Every patient had relapsed following autologous stem cell transplantation, and cohorts differed in brentuximab vedotin exposure. The repertoire was sequenced with immunoSEQ multiplex PCR; TCRdb's copy has only in-frame clones and lacks some. In the table there are around 91,000 clones, about nine tenths of which are singletons. The sample here was peripheral blood mononuclear cells (PBMCs), taken at baseline. This clonotype was obtained from a human donor with classical Hodgkin lymphoma. This sequence joins TRBV20-1 and TRBJ1-4; 8 bases agree with TRBD1. CDR3 loop: CSAPGGELTF. The DNA of the CDR3 is TGCAGTGCCCCAGGGGGCGAGTTGACTTTT.